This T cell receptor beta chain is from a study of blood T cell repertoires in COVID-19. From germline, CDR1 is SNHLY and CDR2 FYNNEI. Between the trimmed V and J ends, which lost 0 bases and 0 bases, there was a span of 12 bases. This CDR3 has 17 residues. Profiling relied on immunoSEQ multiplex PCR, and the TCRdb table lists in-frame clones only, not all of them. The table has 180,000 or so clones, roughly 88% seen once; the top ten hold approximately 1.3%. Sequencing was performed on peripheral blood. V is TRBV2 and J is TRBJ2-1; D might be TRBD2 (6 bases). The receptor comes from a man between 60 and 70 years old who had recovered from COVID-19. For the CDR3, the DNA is TGTGCCAGCAGTGAAGCGGAGGGGTTGGGCTCCTACAATGAGCAGTTCTTC. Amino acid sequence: CASSEAEGLGSYNEQFF.